This TCR beta chain was recorded in a study of neurological immune-mediated disorders (dated by TCRdb to between 2018 and 2021). At the level of the whole study: Of the approximately 34 multiple sclerosis patients, about 31 had relapsing-remitting MS and 3 had secondary progressive MS. The cohort comprised 68 subjects: 15 or so HAM/TSP patients, roughly 34 multiple sclerosis patients and about 20 healthy controls. The 90 to 110 TCR-beta libraries included longitudinal samples, technical triplicates and paired sorted CD4+ and CD8+ T-cell subsets alongside PBMC samples. Peripheral blood TCR-beta repertoires from patients with HTLV-I-associated myelopathy (HAM/TSP), patients with multiple sclerosis, and healthy controls were compared in the study using UMI-based sequencing. What the work shows at the level of the full study, not this receptor alone: The MS cluster was not associated with any clinical or MRI features, and the authors stated that larger cohorts are needed. Expanded clones from different subjects shared no identical CDR3 amino acid sequences, which suggests that TCR-beta repertoires were private in all groups. Phylogenetic analysis grouped repertoires from 18 of 34 MS patients into a cluster of related CDR3 sequences, suggesting a possible repertoire-level signature. TCR clonal expansion was highest in HAM/TSP patients and lowest in MS patients, with MS patients falling below even healthy controls.

The sample holds many counts of this clonotype. Its antigen is still unknown. No base qualities exist here, and no much larger clone lies one base off it. The cysteine opens and the phenylalanine closes a CDR3 of 14 amino acids. Only CDR3 DNA remains: 42 bases, in frame from the first base. V loses 9 bases, J loses 0 bases, and the germline ends lie 11 bases apart. Libraries from unsorted PBMCs were made from 2 million PBMCs kept in RNAlater at -80 degrees C until RNA extraction. Multiple sclerosis patients were enrolled in a US clinical protocol evaluating disease progression by magnetic resonance imaging. Peripheral blood was subjected to Ficoll-Hypaque density gradient centrifugation to isolate PBMCs, which were then cryopreserved in liquid nitrogen. To synthesize cDNA, template-switch 5'RACE was performed with a primer carrying a 10-nucleotide random unique molecular identifier so that each TCR transcript was tagged. Every sequencing run yielded over 170 million TCR-beta sequences covering 15-18 subjects. Total RNA was extracted with the RNeasy kit. The KAPA Real-time Library Amplification kit was used to amplify TCR-beta VDJ regions with primers for the TCR constant region and the 5'RACE anchor. Sample indexes and Illumina adaptors were added in a first PCR, after which library yield was increased in a second PCR. The roughly 650 bp TCR product was size-selected on a 2% E-gel SizeSelection system after Ampure bead purification. Before pooling, libraries had their quality checked on a Bioanalyzer, their concentration measured with Qubit, and their quantity determined with the Kapa Library Quantification kit. An Illumina HiSeq 2500 was used to sequence the libraries paired-end at 2 x 150 bp. To increase sequence diversity, about 23-30% phiX was spiked into each library pool. In the source study's methods: The quality-filtered reads were processed with the UMI-based MiGEC pipeline, whose error correction step removed more than 85% of the raw TCR sequences. VDJ genes were aligned to IMGT germline references, and clonotypes were defined by unique CDR3 amino acid sequence plus V-J genes. Clonal expansion, Shannon diversity and CDR3 relatedness were evaluated with VDJtools (CalcPairwiseDistances, ClusterSamples), while phylogenetic trees were built in CLCbio workbench. A clone was classed as expanded if it had 8 or more unique UMIs, a cutoff based on coefficient-of-variation modelling across technical triplicates. TCRdb itself trimmed the public reads at Q25 with fastp, ran MiXCR and retained productive beta chains. Every entry covers one CDR3 protein and lists the most common genes and DNA from its rows. It is TCRdb's table, rather than the study itself, that gives the V and J calls and clone size. This sample has roughly 120,000 distinct CDR3 sequences in its table, and around 3% of those were observed once. The ten biggest clones cover around 1.4% of the sample.

Recombination joined TRBV12-3 or TRBV12-4 with TRBJ1-4; no confident D gene assignment can be made. This clonotype originated in a young woman with multiple sclerosis. The sequenced sample was PBMCs. This receptor carries the CDR3 CASTLFATNEKLFF. The DNA sequence reads TGTGCCAGTACCTTATTTGCAACTAATGAAAAACTGTTTTTT.